Below, 29 T cell receptor beta chains from the same sample are listed, as sequenced in a study of blood T cell repertoires in COVID-19. Sequencing used immunoSEQ multiplex PCR; TCRdb keeps in-frame clones, though not all of them. The table shows about 100,000 clones, with about 85% occurring only once. Sequencing used peripheral blood. All receptors come from a human donor in a cohort sampled during active COVID-19.

This clone was seen only once. The gene calls are TRBV14 and TRBJ1-6; D uncertain. The V gene's germline CDR1 is SGHDN and CDR2 FVKESK. This CDR3 contains 14 residues. V lost 1 base and J 9 bases, leaving 10 bases between the germline ends. CDR3 sequence: CASSQVEPTSPLHF. The CDR3 DNA is TGTGCCAGCAGCCAAGTCGAGCCAACTTCACCCCTCCACTTT.

The CDR3 nucleotides read TGTGCCAGCAGTGTCGCGGGGACTAGCACAGATACGCAGTATTTT. This translates into CASSVAGTSTDTQYF. The J gene is TRBJ2-3, the V gene TRBV2; TRBD2 might be the D (6 bases). Trimming cost V 4 bases and J 0 bases, with 11 bases left between them. This CDR3 contains 15 residues. Germline V lookup: CDR1 SNHLY, CDR2 FYNNEI.

This rearrangement joins TRBV18 to TRBJ2-2, with 8 bases identical to TRBD1. With V trimmed by 0 bases and J by 5 bases, 14 bases remained unmatched. Germline assignment: CDR1 KGHSH and CDR2 LQKENI. CDR3 length equals 19 residues. The DNA for the CDR3 is TGTGCCAGCTCACCACCGACCGGGACAGGATTTAGGGGAACCGGGGAGCTGTTTTTT. This sequence encodes CASSPPTGTGFRGTGELFF.

On this clone: At one boundary the junction diverges from the germline segment, which might be a read error. The V gene is TRBV5-5, the J gene TRBJ2-7; 9 nucleotides match TRBD1. The CDR3 covers 17 residues. The germline V gene encodes CDR1 SGHKS and CDR2 YYEKEE (reference sequence). The CDR3 region has the DNA TGTGCCAGCAGTTTGGCCATCACCGGGACAGGGCTTTACGAGCAGTACTTC. Translated, it gives CASSLAITGTGLYEQYF.

As for this clone: At the DNA level, this CDR3 is encoded by other sequences in the same sample as well. The chain recombines TRBV7-2 with TRBJ2-7; a possible D gene is TRBD2 (6 bases). V gave up 1 base and J gave up 2 bases, with 12 bases separating them. CDR3 length: 15 residues. Looked up from germline, CDR1 is SGHTA and CDR2 is FQGNSA. The CDR3 loop reads CASSLVAGPTYEQYF. In nucleotides, the CDR3 is TGTGCCAGCAGCTTAGTTGCGGGGCCTACCTACGAGCAGTACTTC.

The V gene is TRBV9, the J gene TRBJ1-6, with 7 nucleotides matching TRBD1. The CDR3 loop spans 13 amino acids. Germline CDR1 SGDLS, CDR2 YYNGEE. With 3 bases clipped from V and 8 bases from J, the junction kept 2 bases outside the gene matches. The CDR3 sequence is CASSETGYSPLHF. The CDR3, as DNA: TGTGCCAGCAGCGAGACAGGGTATTCACCCCTCCACTTT.

This chain connects TRBV7-9 to TRBJ1-3; D remains ambiguous. V lost 1 base to trimming and J lost 1 base, with 8 bases between them. CDR1 and CDR2 from the germline V gene are SEHNR and FQNEAQ (reference sequence). This CDR3 is built from 15 residues. This CDR3 is CASSLVAASGNTIYF. DNA of the CDR3: TGTGCCAGCAGCTTAGTTGCAGCGTCTGGAAACACCATATATTTT. Full variable domain (rest looked up from reference TRBV7-9 and TRBJ1-3): DTGVSQNPRHKITKRGQNVTFRCDPISEHNRLYWYRQTLGQGPEFLTYFQNEAQLEKSRLLSDRFSAERPKGSFSTLEIQRTEQGDSAMYLCASSLVAASGNTIYFGEGSWLTVV.

This clone was seen a handful of times. The chain employs TRBV30 and TRBJ2-1, with 9 bases identical to TRBD2. CDR3 length: 14 amino acids. Germline V lookup: CDR1 GTSNPN, CDR2 SVGIG (reference sequence). The J segment lost 10 bases and the V segment lost 0 bases, leaving 7 bases of the junction unmatched. CDR3 in amino acids: CAWSVLAGPKEQFF. CDR3 DNA sequence: TGTGCCTGGAGTGTACTAGCGGGCCCTAAGGAGCAGTTCTTC.

The chain recombines TRBV2 with TRBJ2-7, with 7 positions matching TRBD1. This CDR3 spans 12 amino acids. Germline values: CDR1 SNHLY, CDR2 FYNNEI. The V segment lost 8 bases and the J segment 2 bases; nucleotides outside the gene matches: 3. The CDR3 loop reads CASGQDPYEQYF. The CDR3 DNA follows: TGTGCCAGCGGACAGGACCCCTACGAGCAGTACTTC.

This clone was counted once. A junction end diverges from the germline sequence, so it may reflect a read error. The rearrangement uses TRBV6-5 and TRBJ2-1, with D maybe TRBD2 (5 bases). The germline V gene has CDR1 MNHEY and CDR2 SVGAGI. The CDR3 has 16 amino acids. CDR3: CASSYFGNPSSNEQFF. CDR3 DNA sequence: TGTGCCAGCAGTTACTTCGGGAATCCTTCCTCCAATGAGCAGTTCTTC.

The chain combines TRBV7-2 with TRBJ1-1; the D is unclear. Germline V gives CDR1 SGHTA, CDR2 FQGNSA. CDR3 length: 11 amino acids. V dropped 1 base and J dropped 10 bases, with 7 bases sitting between them. The CDR3 here is CASSLGLPAFF. The DNA of the CDR3 is TGTGCCAGCAGCTTAGGGCTCCCAGCTTTCTTT.

The chain recombines TRBV27 with TRBJ2-3; 7 positions match TRBD2. Germline V gene data show CDR1 as MNHEY and CDR2 as SMNVEV (reference sequence). V lost 5 bases, J lost 3 bases, and 8 bases stayed unmatched. This CDR3 contains 15 residues. The CDR3: CASSPGLGQTDTQYF. The CDR3 DNA follows: TGTGCCAGCAGTCCTGGACTAGGGCAGACAGATACGCAGTATTTT.

This chain joins TRBV5-1 and TRBJ2-5, with 13 nucleotides matching TRBD2. CDR1 and CDR2 (germline): SGHRS, YFSETQ. The CDR3 spans 16 residues. V lost 0 bases and J lost 2; bases outside the gene matches: 1. CDR3 amino acids: CASSLGGLAGQETQYF. CDR3 sequence (DNA): TGCGCCAGCAGCTTGGGGGGACTAGCGGGACAAGAGACCCAGTACTTC.

The chain couples TRBV11-3 to TRBJ2-7; D gene ambiguous. Germline assignment: CDR1 SGHNT and CDR2 YENEEA. Trimming shortened V by 0 bases and J by 6 bases, and 9 bases separated the two germline ends. The CDR3 is 13 amino acids. CDR3: CASSLDRVSEQYF. In DNA, the CDR3 is TGTGCCAGCAGCTTAGATCGGGTCAGCGAGCAGTACTTC.

CDR3 sequence (DNA): TGTGCCAGCAGCTCATCCCGGACTAGCGGGAATAGGATCTACGAGCAGTACTTC. It translates to CASSSSRTSGNRIYEQYF. The rearrangement links TRBV11-2 to TRBJ2-7; 12 bases map to TRBD2. The J segment lost 3 bases and the V segment lost 4 bases, leaving 13 bases of the junction unmatched. CDR3 size: 18 residues. Germline CDR1 SGHAT, CDR2 FQNNGV.

The J gene is TRBJ1-1, the V gene TRBV30; tentatively, D is TRBD1 (6 bases). The germline CDR1 and CDR2 sequences are GTSNPN and SVGIG (reference sequence). V gave up 3 bases and J gave up 4 bases, with 12 bases separating them. This CDR3 region has 13 residues. The chain's CDR3 is CAWRGQGPTEAFF. The CDR3 nucleotides are TGTGCCTGGAGGGGTCAGGGGCCCACTGAAGCTTTCTTT.

The V call is TRBV18, the J call TRBJ2-7, with D perhaps matching TRBD1 (6 bases). Germline CDR1 is KGHSH and CDR2 is LQKENI. V lost 2 bases, J lost 3 bases, and 20 bases lay in between. The CDR3 length is 17 residues. CDR3 sequence: CASSPGGVRYEHYEQYF. CDR3 nucleotide sequence: TGTGCCAGCTCACCAGGGGGCGTTAGGTACGAACACTACGAGCAGTACTTC.

For the CDR3, the DNA is TGTGCCAGCAGCTCCAGGACAACTGGAAACACCATATATTTT. Its translation is CASSSRTTGNTIYF. V usage is TRBV11-3 and J usage is TRBJ1-3; D perhaps matches TRBD1 (5 bases). CDR1 is SGHNT and CDR2 is YENEEA in the germline V gene. This CDR3 is 14 amino acids long. V shed 4 bases and J shed 2 bases, with 9 bases lying between them.

This clone was counted between two and nine times. V usage is TRBV29-1 and J usage is TRBJ1-1; D is ambiguous. CDR3 size: 11 residues. Deletions cut 8 bases from V and 3 bases from J, with 10 bases between. The germline gives CDR1 SQVTM, CDR2 ANQGSEA. The CDR3 DNA follows: TGCAGCACCCGTCGGGACACTGAAGCTTTCTTT. This translates into CSTRRDTEAFF.

This clone was observed a single time. The chain recombines TRBV18 with TRBJ2-7, with D tentatively TRBD1 (6 bases). The CDR3 covers 12 residues. CDR1 and CDR2 (germline): KGHSH, LQKENI. V was shortened by 3 bases and J by 6 bases, with 9 bases between the two germline ends. The CDR3 here is CASSPQGSEQYF. CDR3 DNA: TGTGCCAGCTCACCCCAGGGGTCCGAGCAGTACTTC. The whole variable domain, filled in from reference TRBV18 and TRBJ2-7, reads NAGVMQNPRHLVRRRGQEARLRCSPMKGHSHVYWYRQLPEEGLKFMVYLQKENIIDESGMPKERFSAEFPKEGPSILRIQQVVRGDSAAYFCASSPQGSEQYFGPGTRLTVT.

The rearrangement joins TRBV3-1 (or the pseudogene TRBV3-2) to TRBJ2-4; TRBD2 is a possible D gene (6 bases). The CDR3 totals 15 residues. V dropped 3 bases and J dropped 4 bases, with 13 bases sitting between them. CDR1 and CDR2 (germline): LGHDT, YNNKEL (reference sequence). CDR3 region: CASSHTRGSKNIQYF. CDR3 nucleotide sequence: TGTGCCAGCAGCCATACGCGGGGAAGTAAAAACATTCAGTACTTC.

The V call is TRBV27, the J call TRBJ1-5, with D perhaps matching TRBD1 (6 bases). This CDR3 region has 17 residues. Germline V gene lookup returns CDR1 MNHEY and CDR2 SMNVEV (reference sequence). Trimming pared 5 bases from V and 6 bases from J, leaving 23 bases between. The CDR3 is CASSPRGGMGLSQPQHF. CDR3 DNA: TGTGCCAGCAGTCCAAGGGGGGGAATGGGATTGAGTCAGCCCCAGCATTTT.

V gene TRBV7-2 combines with J gene TRBJ1-2; 11 bases fit TRBD1. Trimming at V came to 0 bases and at J to 5 bases, leaving 5 bases not matched to a gene. CDR3 length: 16 residues. Germline assignment: CDR1 SGHTA and CDR2 FQGNSA. The CDR3 region is CASSLAGTGGHYGYTF. Written as DNA, the CDR3 is TGTGCCAGCAGCTTAGCCGGGACAGGGGGTCATTATGGCTACACCTTC.

The chain is built from TRBV30 and TRBJ1-4; 9 nucleotides line up with TRBD1. CDR1 and CDR2 (germline): GTSNPN, SVGIG (reference sequence). The J segment lost 5 bases and the V segment lost 8 bases, leaving 6 bases of the junction unmatched. The CDR3 totals 13 residues. The CDR3 sequence is CARSDRGNEKLFF. CDR3 coding DNA: TGTGCCAGGTCAGACAGGGGGAATGAAAAACTGTTTTTT.

The rearrangement uses TRBV18 and TRBJ1-2, with TRBD1 as a possible D gene (5 bases). The ends were cut back, 3 bases at V and 0 bases at J, with 17 bases in the middle. This CDR3 has 17 residues. Germline lookup yields CDR1 KGHSH and CDR2 LQKENI. The chain's CDR3 is CASSPRDAASANYGYTF. DNA for the CDR3: TGTGCCAGCTCACCGCGGGACGCTGCCTCAGCTAACTATGGCTACACCTTC. Using reference TRBV18 and TRBJ1-2 for the parts outside the CDR3, the full variable domain is NAGVMQNPRHLVRRRGQEARLRCSPMKGHSHVYWYRQLPEEGLKFMVYLQKENIIDESGMPKERFSAEFPKEGPSILRIQQVVRGDSAAYFCASSPRDAASANYGYTFGSGTRLTVV.

The V call is TRBV19, the J call TRBJ1-2; D uncertain. Per the germline V gene, CDR1 is LNHDA and CDR2 is SQIVND (reference sequence). The CDR3 length is 15 residues. Deletions cut 5 bases from V and 1 base from J, with 14 bases between. In DNA, the CDR3 is TGTGCCAGTAGTGCCAATATTGCGGTTAACTATGGCTACACCTTC. This sequence encodes CASSANIAVNYGYTF.

This clone was seen once. The chain employs TRBV4-1 and TRBJ2-7, with 9 bases matching TRBD1. V trimming: 3 bases; J trimming: 5 bases; junction bases outside the gene matches: 8. Germline V lookup: CDR1 MGHRA, CDR2 YSYEKL. CDR3 length: 15 amino acids. Here the CDR3 DNA reads TGCGCCAGCAGCCACCCGGGACAGGGAGCCGACGAGCAGTACTTC. It specifies CASSHPGQGADEQYF.

The rearrangement uses TRBV3-1 (or the pseudogene TRBV3-2) and TRBJ1-3; no reliable D call. Trimming left V 4 bases short and J 0 bases short, with 10 bases between. The CDR3 length is 15 residues. Germline CDR1 and CDR2: LGHDT and YNNKEL (reference sequence). The CDR3 nucleotides are TGTGCCAGCAGCCCCGGTGCCCGCTCTGGAAACACCATATATTTT. This gives the protein CASSPGARSGNTIYF.

The J gene is TRBJ1-3, the V gene TRBV3-1 (or the pseudogene TRBV3-2); the D is unclear. CDR3 length: 14 residues. CDR1 is LGHDT and CDR2 is YNNKEL in the germline V gene (reference sequence). V was trimmed by 8 bases and J by 4 bases, leaving 15 bases between them. In nucleotides, the CDR3 is TGTGCCAGCGCACCCCACACCCTCGGAAACACCATATATTTT. It yields the protein CASAPHTLGNTIYF.